A selection of T cell receptor beta chains follows, all from one sample in a study of human T cells and chemical hapten exposure. TCRdb reprocessed the RACE reads via MiXCR and lists one record per CDR3 protein. The profile shows about 40,000 distinct CDR3 sequences, about 3% of them singletons. The sample consisted of whole blood, taken in connection with sensitization to the hapten diphenylcyclopropenone (DPC). The receptors were gathered from a man in his forties with alopecia areata. Some clones in this sample may be carry-over from other donors' samples. Both conserved end residues are part of each CDR3. The order of the fields is J gene, V gene, clone size, D gene, CDR3 DNA, CDR3 protein. A D gene is named only where the DNA matches it firmly. Size is stated for part of the rows, as once, few or many counts, or as a class when the clone is expanded.

J gene: TRBJ1-5
V gene: TRBV6-2/TRBV6-3
clone size: many
D gene: NA
CDR3 DNA: TGTGCCAGCAGTTATCGAGGGGCGTACAATCAGCCCCAGCATTTT
CDR3 protein: CASSYRGAYNQPQHF

J gene: TRBJ2-7
V gene: TRBV20-1
clone size: many
D gene: NA
CDR3 DNA: TGCAGTGGTGGCGGACTGTCCTACGAGCAGTACTTC
CDR3 protein: CSGGGLSYEQYF

J gene: TRBJ2-2
V gene: TRBV20-1
clone size: many
D gene: TRBD2
CDR3 DNA: TGCAGTGCTAGACGGGGGAGGGGCGCCGGGGAGCTGTTTTTT
CDR3 protein: CSARRGRGAGELFF

J gene: TRBJ1-2
V gene: TRBV12-3/TRBV12-4
clone size: many
D gene: NA
CDR3 DNA: TGTGCCAGCAGTTCTGGGACATTCTATGGCTACACCTTC
CDR3 protein: CASSSGTFYGYTF

J gene: TRBJ2-3
V gene: TRBV4-2
clone size: many
D gene: TRBD2
CDR3 DNA: TGTGCCAGCAACCAACTTCGGGGTCCAGCGGGGAACACAGATACGCAGTATTTT
CDR3 protein: CASNQLRGPAGNTDTQYF

J gene: TRBJ2-4
V gene: TRBV30
clone size: NA
D gene: NA
CDR3 DNA: TGTGCCTGGAGTGTATCCATGGGAGGAATTCAGTACTTC
CDR3 protein: CAWSVSMGGIQYF

J gene: TRBJ2-7
V gene: TRBV20-1
clone size: NA
D gene: NA
CDR3 DNA: TGCAGTGCTAGCCCCCAGACTGGGGGTCTCTACGAGCAGTACTTC
CDR3 protein: CSASPQTGGLYEQYF

J gene: TRBJ1-5
V gene: TRBV7-9
clone size: many
D gene: TRBD1
CDR3 DNA: TGTGCCAGCAGCTTGGGAGGGGGCGCGGAGCCCCAGCATTTT
CDR3 protein: CASSLGGGAEPQHF

J gene: TRBJ1-4
V gene: TRBV20-1
clone size: few
D gene: TRBD1
CDR3 DNA: TGCAGTGCTAGATCGGGACAGGGTAATGAAAAACTGTTTTTT
CDR3 protein: CSARSGQGNEKLFF

J gene: TRBJ2-7
V gene: TRBV4-2
clone size: NA
D gene: NA
CDR3 DNA: TGTGCCAGCAGCCGGGGCGGCGAGGACCTCTACGAGCAGTACTTC
CDR3 protein: CASSRGGEDLYEQYF

J gene: TRBJ2-7
V gene: TRBV25-1
clone size: few
D gene: NA
CDR3 DNA: TGTGCCAGCAGTGAATCTTTGGGTTCGGGTCCAGGGGCCCCCTACGAGCAGTACTTC
CDR3 protein: CASSESLGSGPGAPYEQYF

J gene: TRBJ2-5
V gene: TRBV27
clone size: medium-sized
D gene: NA
CDR3 DNA: TGTGCCAGCAGTTTACGGCGGCAAGAGACCCAGTACTTC
CDR3 protein: CASSLRRQETQYF

J gene: TRBJ1-2
V gene: TRBV6-5
clone size: many
D gene: NA
CDR3 DNA: TGTGCCAGCAGTTCTCCCGGGACTCCTAACTATGGCTACACCTTC
CDR3 protein: CASSSPGTPNYGYTF

J gene: TRBJ2-1
V gene: TRBV4-1
clone size: few
D gene: TRBD1
CDR3 DNA: TGCGCCAGCAGTCAAACAGGGGGCCGGGATGAGCAGTTCTTC
CDR3 protein: CASSQTGGRDEQFF

J gene: TRBJ2-7
V gene: TRBV3-1
clone size: many
D gene: TRBD2
CDR3 DNA: TGTGCCAGCAGCCAAGGCCTAGCGGGAGGGCGGGAGCAGTACTTC
CDR3 protein: CASSQGLAGGREQYF

J gene: TRBJ2-7
V gene: TRBV28
clone size: many
D gene: NA
CDR3 DNA: TGTGCCAGCAGTTTTTTTGGGACCAACTACGAGCAGTACTTC
CDR3 protein: CASSFFGTNYEQYF

J gene: TRBJ1-3
V gene: TRBV30
clone size: NA
D gene: NA
CDR3 DNA: TGTGCCTGGGAAAAAACGACAAGGACTTCTGGAAACACCATATATTTT
CDR3 protein: CAWEKTTRTSGNTIYF

J gene: TRBJ1-1
V gene: TRBV24-1
clone size: many
D gene: NA
CDR3 DNA: TGTGCCACCAGACACAGGGACTACACTGAAGCTTTCTTT
CDR3 protein: CATRHRDYTEAFF

J gene: TRBJ2-7
V gene: TRBV28
clone size: NA
D gene: NA
CDR3 DNA: TGTGCCAGGAGTTCCCCTTACTTGGAGCAGTACTTC
CDR3 protein: CARSSPYLEQYF

J gene: TRBJ2-3
V gene: TRBV6-2/TRBV6-3
clone size: many
D gene: TRBD2
CDR3 DNA: TGTGCCAGCAGTTACGAAACCACGGGGACTAGTAGCACAGATACGCAGTATTTT
CDR3 protein: CASSYETTGTSSTDTQYF

J gene: TRBJ2-6
V gene: TRBV7-3
clone size: many
D gene: TRBD1
CDR3 DNA: TGTGCCAGCAGGCCGGACAGGGGTAGCTCTGGGGCCAACGTCCTGACTTTC
CDR3 protein: CASRPDRGSSGANVLTF

J gene: TRBJ2-7
V gene: TRBV2
clone size: many
D gene: NA
CDR3 DNA: TGTGCCATGCAGGCTATTAGCTCCTACGAGCAGTACTTC
CDR3 protein: CAMQAISSYEQYF

J gene: TRBJ2-6
V gene: TRBV5-8
clone size: NA
D gene: NA
CDR3 DNA: TGTGCCAGCAGCCGGTCGGGACGGACAGGGGCCAACGTCCTGACTTTC
CDR3 protein: CASSRSGRTGANVLTF

J gene: TRBJ1-2
V gene: TRBV5-4
clone size: NA
D gene: TRBD1
CDR3 DNA: TGTGCCAGCAGCTTGGACAGGGGAGTGGATGGCTACACCTTC
CDR3 protein: CASSLDRGVDGYTF

J gene: TRBJ1-1
V gene: TRBV7-9
clone size: few
D gene: NA
CDR3 DNA: TGTGCCAGCAGCCAACAGGGAACTGAAGCTTTCTTT
CDR3 protein: CASSQQGTEAFF

J gene: TRBJ1-2
V gene: TRBV28
clone size: few
D gene: NA
CDR3 DNA: TGTGCCAGCAGCCTAGACAGAGTCTATGGCTACACCTTC
CDR3 protein: CASSLDRVYGYTF

J gene: TRBJ1-2
V gene: TRBV10-2
clone size: many
D gene: TRBD1
CDR3 DNA: TGCGCCAGCAGTGGGACAGGGGACTATGGCTACACCTTC
CDR3 protein: CASSGTGDYGYTF